This passage covers 2 T cell receptor beta chains from one sample sequenced in a study of blood T cell repertoires in COVID-19. Profiling relied on immunoSEQ multiplex PCR, and the TCRdb table lists in-frame clones only, not all of them. The repertoire holds roughly 59,000 clones, with 78% as singletons. Sequenced material: peripheral blood. These receptors were taken from a man at least 80 years old with acute or convalescent COVID-19.

The genes are TRBV3-1 (or the pseudogene TRBV3-2) and TRBJ1-4; D ambiguous. Trimming cost V 1 base and J 7 bases, with 13 bases left between them. CDR1 is LGHDT, CDR2 YNNKEL, per germline (reference sequence). The CDR3 runs to 15 residues. The CDR3 DNA is TGTGCCAGCAGCCAAGCGAGACCCACGGGTGAAAAACTGTTTTTT. This codes for CASSQARPTGEKLFF.

In its sample, this clone was seen once. The chain carries TRBV2 and TRBJ2-3; D unclear. The CDR3 consists of 14 residues. The V gene lost 0 bases and the J gene lost 2 bases, with 6 bases spanning the gap. CDR1 and CDR2 from the germline V gene are SNHLY and FYNNEI. CDR3 loop: CASSEARITDTQYF. CDR3 sequence (DNA): TGTGCCAGCAGTGAAGCGCGTATCACAGATACGCAGTATTTT.